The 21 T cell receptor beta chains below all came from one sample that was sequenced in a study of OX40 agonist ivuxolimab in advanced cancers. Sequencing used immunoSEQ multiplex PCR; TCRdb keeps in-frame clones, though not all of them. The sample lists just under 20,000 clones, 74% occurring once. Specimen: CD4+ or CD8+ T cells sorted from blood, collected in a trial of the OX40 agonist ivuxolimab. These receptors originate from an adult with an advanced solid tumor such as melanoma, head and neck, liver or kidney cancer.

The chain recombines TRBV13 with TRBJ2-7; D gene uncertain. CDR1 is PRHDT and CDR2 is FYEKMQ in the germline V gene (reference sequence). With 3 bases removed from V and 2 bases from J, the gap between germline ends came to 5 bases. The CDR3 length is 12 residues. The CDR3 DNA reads TGTGCCAGCAGCTTTTTCCCCTACGAGCAGTACTTC. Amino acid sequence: CASSFFPYEQYF.

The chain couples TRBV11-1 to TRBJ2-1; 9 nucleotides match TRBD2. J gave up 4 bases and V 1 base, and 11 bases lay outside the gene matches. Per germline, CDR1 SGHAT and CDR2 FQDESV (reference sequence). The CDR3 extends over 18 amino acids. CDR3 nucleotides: TGTGCCAGCAGCTTAGATGGGGTAGCGGGAGAGGGATACAATGAGCAGTTCTTC. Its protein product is CASSLDGVAGEGYNEQFF.

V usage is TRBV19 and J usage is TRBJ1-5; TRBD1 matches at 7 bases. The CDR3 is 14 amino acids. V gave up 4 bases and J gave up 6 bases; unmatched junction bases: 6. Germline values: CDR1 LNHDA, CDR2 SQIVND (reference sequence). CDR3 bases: TGTGCCAGTAGTACCCAGGGGGAGGCTCAGCCCCAGCATTTT. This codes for CASSTQGEAQPQHF.

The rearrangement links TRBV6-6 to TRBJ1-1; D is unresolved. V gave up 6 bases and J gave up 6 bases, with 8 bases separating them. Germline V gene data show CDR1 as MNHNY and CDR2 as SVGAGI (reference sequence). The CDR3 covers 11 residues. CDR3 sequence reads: CASSPPAEAFF. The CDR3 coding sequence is TGTGCCAGCAGCCCCCCCGCTGAAGCTTTCTTT.

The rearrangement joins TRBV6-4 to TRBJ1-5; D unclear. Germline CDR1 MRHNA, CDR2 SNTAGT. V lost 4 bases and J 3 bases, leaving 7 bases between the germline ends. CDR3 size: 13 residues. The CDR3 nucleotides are TGTGCCAGCAGTGGCGACATCAATCAGCCCCAGCATTTT. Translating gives CASSGDINQPQHF.

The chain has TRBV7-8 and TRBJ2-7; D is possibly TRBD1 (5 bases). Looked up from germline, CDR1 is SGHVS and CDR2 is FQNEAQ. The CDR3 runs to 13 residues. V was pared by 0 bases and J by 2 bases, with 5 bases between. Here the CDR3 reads CASSLAGAYEQYF. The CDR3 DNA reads TGTGCCAGCAGCTTAGCAGGGGCCTACGAGCAGTACTTC.

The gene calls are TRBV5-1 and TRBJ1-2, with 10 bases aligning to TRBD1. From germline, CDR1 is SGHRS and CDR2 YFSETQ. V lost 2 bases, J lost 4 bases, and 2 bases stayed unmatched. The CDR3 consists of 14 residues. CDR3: CASSLGDRGYGYTF. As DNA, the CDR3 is TGCGCCAGCAGCTTAGGGGACAGGGGCTATGGCTACACCTTC.

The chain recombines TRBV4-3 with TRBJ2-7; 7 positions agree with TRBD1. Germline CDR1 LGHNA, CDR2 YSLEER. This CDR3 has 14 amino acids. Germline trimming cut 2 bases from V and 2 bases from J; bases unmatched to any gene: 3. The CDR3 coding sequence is TGCGCCAGCAGCCAACAGACAGGGACCTACGAGCAGTACTTC. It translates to CASSQQTGTYEQYF.

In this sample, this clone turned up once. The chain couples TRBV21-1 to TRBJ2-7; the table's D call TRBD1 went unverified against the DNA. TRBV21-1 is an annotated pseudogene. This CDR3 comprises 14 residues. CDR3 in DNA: TGTGCCAGCAGTTCAGGGGTTGGGACCTACGAGCAGTACTTC. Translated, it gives CASSSGVGTYEQYF.

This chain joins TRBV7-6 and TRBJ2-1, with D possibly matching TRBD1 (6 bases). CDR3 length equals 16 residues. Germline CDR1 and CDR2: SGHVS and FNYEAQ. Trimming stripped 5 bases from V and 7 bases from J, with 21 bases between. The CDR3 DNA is TGTGCCAGCAGCCCGCTGCTTGAGGGGGTTAGGAATGAGCAGTTCTTC. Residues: CASSPLLEGVRNEQFF.

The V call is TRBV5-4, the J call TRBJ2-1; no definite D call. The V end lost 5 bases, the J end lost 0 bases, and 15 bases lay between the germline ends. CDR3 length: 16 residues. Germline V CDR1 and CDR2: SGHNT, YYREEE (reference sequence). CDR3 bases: TGTGCCAGCAGTCCCCCCGGGCTCAGCTCCTACAATGAGCAGTTCTTC. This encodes CASSPPGLSSYNEQFF.

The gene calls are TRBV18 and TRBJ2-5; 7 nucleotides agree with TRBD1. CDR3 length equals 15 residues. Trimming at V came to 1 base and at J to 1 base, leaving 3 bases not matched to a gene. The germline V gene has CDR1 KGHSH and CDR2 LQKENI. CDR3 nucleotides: TGTGCCAGCTCACCACTCGACAGGGTCCAAGAGACCCAGTACTTC. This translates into CASSPLDRVQETQYF.

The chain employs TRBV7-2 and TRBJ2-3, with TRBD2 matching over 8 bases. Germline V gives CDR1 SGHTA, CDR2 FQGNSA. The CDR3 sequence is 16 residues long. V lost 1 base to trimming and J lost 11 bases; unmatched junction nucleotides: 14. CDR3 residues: CASSLVASGLSIGQYF. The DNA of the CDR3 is TGTGCCAGCAGCTTAGTGGCTAGCGGGCTAAGTATCGGGCAGTATTTT.

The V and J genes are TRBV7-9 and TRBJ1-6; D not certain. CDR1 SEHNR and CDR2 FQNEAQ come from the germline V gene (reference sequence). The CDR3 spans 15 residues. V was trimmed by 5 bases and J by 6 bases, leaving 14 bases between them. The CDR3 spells CASSQSGEANSPLHF. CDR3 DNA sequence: TGTGCCAGCAGCCAATCCGGGGAGGCTAATTCACCCCTCCACTTT.

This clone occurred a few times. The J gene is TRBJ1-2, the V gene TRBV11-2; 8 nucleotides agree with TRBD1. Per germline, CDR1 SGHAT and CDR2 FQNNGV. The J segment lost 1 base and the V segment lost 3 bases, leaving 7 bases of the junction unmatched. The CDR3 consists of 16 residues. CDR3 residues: CASSFTLGQVNYGYTF. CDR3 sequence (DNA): TGTGCCAGCAGCTTCACCCTGGGACAGGTTAACTATGGCTACACCTTC.

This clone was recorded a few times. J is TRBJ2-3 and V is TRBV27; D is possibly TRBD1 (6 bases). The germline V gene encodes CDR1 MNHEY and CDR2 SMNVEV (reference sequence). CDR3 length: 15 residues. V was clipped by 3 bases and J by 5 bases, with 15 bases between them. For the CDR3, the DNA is TGTGCCAGCAGTTTGGGGCAGGGGTGGGGAGATACGCAGTATTTT. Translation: CASSLGQGWGDTQYF.

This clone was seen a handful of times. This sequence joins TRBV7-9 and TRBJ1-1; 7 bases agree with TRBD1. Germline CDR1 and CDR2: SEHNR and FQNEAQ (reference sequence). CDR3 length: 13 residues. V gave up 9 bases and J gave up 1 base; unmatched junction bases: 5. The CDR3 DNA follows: TGTGCCAGAGGGACAGAACAGAACACTGAAGCTTTCTTT. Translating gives CARGTEQNTEAFF.

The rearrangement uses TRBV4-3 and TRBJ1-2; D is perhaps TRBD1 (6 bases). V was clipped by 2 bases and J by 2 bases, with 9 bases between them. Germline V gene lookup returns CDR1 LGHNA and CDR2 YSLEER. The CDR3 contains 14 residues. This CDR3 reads CASSQYRVNYGYTF. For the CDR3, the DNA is TGCGCCAGCAGCCAATACAGGGTAAACTATGGCTACACCTTC.

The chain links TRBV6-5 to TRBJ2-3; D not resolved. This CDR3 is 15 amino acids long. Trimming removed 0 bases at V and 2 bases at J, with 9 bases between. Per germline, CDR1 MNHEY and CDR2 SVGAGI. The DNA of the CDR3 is TGTGCCAGCAGTTACTCGATGGTGGTCACAGATACGCAGTATTTT. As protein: CASSYSMVVTDTQYF.

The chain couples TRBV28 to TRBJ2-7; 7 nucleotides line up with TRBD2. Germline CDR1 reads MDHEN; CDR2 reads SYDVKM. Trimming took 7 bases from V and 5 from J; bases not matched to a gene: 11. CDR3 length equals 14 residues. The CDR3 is CASTLGRERDEQYF. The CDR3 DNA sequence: TGTGCCAGCACCTTAGGGCGGGAGCGCGACGAGCAGTACTTC. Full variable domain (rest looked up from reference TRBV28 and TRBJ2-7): DVKVTQSSRYLVKRTGEKVFLECVQDMDHENMFWYRQDPGLGLRLIYFSYDVKMKEKGDIPEGYSVSREKKERFSLILESASTNQTSMYLCASTLGRERDEQYFGPGTRLTVT.

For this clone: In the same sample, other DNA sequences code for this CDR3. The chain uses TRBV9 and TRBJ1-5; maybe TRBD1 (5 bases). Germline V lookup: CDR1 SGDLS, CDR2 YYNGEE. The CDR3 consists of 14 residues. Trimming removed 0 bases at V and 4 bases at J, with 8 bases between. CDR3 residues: CASSVGGPNQPQHF. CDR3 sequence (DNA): TGTGCCAGCAGCGTAGGGGGACCAAATCAGCCCCAGCATTTT.